Following are 29 T cell receptor beta chains from one sample sequenced in a study of regulatory T cells in long-lasting Graves disease. The TCR beta library used iRepertoire HTBI primers with Arm-PCR amplification of CDR3. TCRdb processed the multiplex PCR reads anew with MiXCR; each CDR3 protein has one entry. The sample lists about 200,000 distinct CDR3 sequences, roughly 19% occurring once. Time point defined: newly diagnosed GD, antithyroid drugs for less than 3 months. RNA extracted from PBMCs served as the sequencing template. This sample also belongs to another study, concerning T cells in Graves' hyperthyroidism and ophthalmopathy.

The starting material was peripheral blood mononuclear cells (PBMCs), obtained at new diagnosis, from a patient treated with antithyroid drugs. These receptors came from a woman aged 25-40 years with Graves disease.

The chain has TRBV6-5 and TRBJ2-7; 10 nucleotides line up with TRBD1. J gave up 8 bases and V 4 bases, and 17 bases lay outside the gene matches. The germline gives CDR1 MNHEY, CDR2 SVGAGI. This CDR3 has 17 residues. The CDR3 loop is CASSSNLRWDRGSQQYF. Written as DNA, the CDR3 is TGTGCCAGCAGTTCCAACCTCCGGTGGGACAGGGGTAGTCAGCAGTACTTC.

This clonotype has at least ten counts. CDR3 protein: CASSHILGASYGYTF. Written as DNA, the CDR3 is TGTGCCAGCAGCCATATTTTAGGGGCCTCCTATGGCTACACCTTC. The chain recombines TRBV3-1 with TRBJ1-2; possible D gene TRBD1, 5 bases. The V and J ends lost 3 bases and 4 bases respectively, with 15 bases between them. The CDR3 loop spans 15 amino acids. Per germline, CDR1 LGHDT and CDR2 YNNKEL (reference sequence).

This clonotype was recorded many times. This rearrangement joins TRBV11-2 to TRBJ1-5, with no clear D. Germline loops: CDR1 SGHAT, CDR2 FQNNGV. The CDR3 loop spans 17 amino acids. V dropped 2 bases and J dropped 3 bases, with 17 bases sitting between them. CDR3 sequence (DNA): TGTGCCAGCAGCTTAAGGCTGGCAGTTCATCTCAATCAGCCCCAGCATTTT. Residues: CASSLRLAVHLNQPQHF.

This clonotype appeared many times. V is TRBV19 and J is TRBJ1-1, with D possibly being TRBD1 (6 bases). CDR1 and CDR2 from the germline V gene are LNHDA and SQIVND (reference sequence). The CDR3 is 12 amino acids. Trimming stripped 9 bases from V and 6 bases from J, with 14 bases between. CDR3 sequence: CASRRGAAEAFF. The CDR3, as DNA: TGTGCCAGCCGAAGGGGGGCCGCTGAAGCTTTCTTT.

This clonotype was seen more than once but under ten times. The V call is TRBV6-1, the J call TRBJ1-1, with D maybe TRBD1 (5 bases). The CDR3 has 14 amino acids. Germline CDR1 and CDR2: MNHNS and SASEGT. The V end was cut by 5 bases, the J end by 4 bases, with 14 bases between. CDR3 bases: TGTGCCAGCAGTACAGCGGGGGTTGCCACTGAAGCTTTCTTT. It translates to CASSTAGVATEAFF.

This clonotype came up many times. The chain couples TRBV6-1 to TRBJ2-2; 8 positions match TRBD1. Germline values: CDR1 MNHNS, CDR2 SASEGT. The CDR3 spans 15 residues. V trimming: 7 bases; J trimming: 0 bases; junction bases outside the gene matches: 4. The CDR3 spells CASTSDRANTGELFF. The CDR3, as DNA: TGTGCCAGCACTTCGGACAGGGCGAACACCGGGGAGCTGTTTTTT.

This clonotype was detected ten times or more. The chain has TRBV16 and TRBJ2-7; D may be TRBD1 (5 bases). CDR3 length: 14 residues. V was trimmed by 2 bases and J by 1 base, leaving 9 bases between them. Germline-derived CDR1 and CDR2 are KGHSY and FQNENV. This CDR3 is CASSQLRVSYEQYF. DNA for the CDR3: TGTGCCAGCAGCCAACTCAGGGTGTCCTACGAGCAGTACTTC. The full variable domain, rest sourced from reference TRBV16 and TRBJ2-7, is GEEVAQTPKHLVRGEGQKAKLYCAPIKGHSYVFWYQQVLKNEFKFLISFQNENVFDETGMPKERFSAKCLPNSPCSLEIQATKLEDSAVYFCASSQLRVSYEQYFGPGTRLTVT.

This clonotype was picked up many times. The rearrangement uses TRBV4-1 and TRBJ2-2; 12 bases align to TRBD2. CDR1 is MGHRA and CDR2 is YSYEKL in the germline V gene. The V and J ends lost 3 bases and 3 bases, in that order; junction bases with no gene match: 5. This CDR3 is 17 amino acids long. The CDR3 DNA follows: TGCGCCAGCAGCCATCCTAGCGGGGGGGCCTACACCGGGGAGCTGTTTTTT. Protein product: CASSHPSGGAYTGELFF.

This clonotype appeared many times. V is TRBV9 and J is TRBJ2-1; 9 bases are shared with TRBD2. Germline values: CDR1 SGDLS, CDR2 YYNGEE. The V gene end was trimmed by 3 bases and the J gene end by 8 bases; junction bases not matched to a gene: 6. The length of the CDR3 is 14 residues. The DNA for the CDR3 is TGTGCCAGCAGCGGAGGCGCGGGAGGGGATGAGCAGTTCTTC. Protein sequence: CASSGGAGGDEQFF.

In this sample, this clonotype turned up many times. The rearrangement uses TRBV9 and TRBJ1-3; 8 positions match TRBD1. V dropped 4 bases and J dropped 4; count of bases not matched to a gene: 13. The CDR3 length is 17 residues. CDR1 SGDLS and CDR2 YYNGEE come from the germline V gene. The DNA of the CDR3 is TGTGCCAGCAGCAGACGTACCGGGACAGGACCCGGAAACACCATATATTTT. Translated: CASSRRTGTGPGNTIYF.

Of note for this clonotype: A clone one base away is much larger, so this may be a read error. CDR3 protein: CASKCGNTEAFF. DNA for the CDR3: TGTGCCAGCAAGTGCGGGAACACTGAAGCTTTCTTT. This chain joins TRBV12-3 or TRBV12-4 and TRBJ1-1, with unresolved D. This CDR3 is 12 amino acids long. Trimming removed 7 bases from V and 1 base from J, with 7 bases in between.

The chain combines TRBV6-2 or TRBV6-3 with TRBJ2-3; no firm D call. The CDR3 covers 13 residues. Germline lookup yields CDR1 MNHEY and CDR2 SVGEGT. V was pared by 7 bases and J by 1 base, with 9 bases between. CDR3 loop: CASTPPGTDTQYF. CDR3 nucleotide sequence: TGTGCCAGCACCCCCCCGGGCACAGATACGCAGTATTTT.

This clonotype was seen repeatedly, ten times or more. This sequence joins TRBV29-1 and TRBJ2-1; the D is unclear. V was pared by 7 bases and J by 6 bases, with 13 bases between. CDR1 is SQVTM, CDR2 ANQGSEA, per germline. The CDR3 extends over 12 amino acids. The CDR3 sequence is CSAEYLGNEQFF. CDR3 coding DNA: TGCAGCGCTGAGTACTTAGGCAATGAGCAGTTCTTC.

This clonotype was counted only a few times. The chain links TRBV14 to TRBJ2-7; D gene unclear. Trimming pared 1 base from V and 7 bases from J, leaving 20 bases between. The V gene's germline CDR1 is SGHDN and CDR2 FVKESK. This CDR3 region has 16 residues. CDR3 sequence: CASSQVRSGREGEQYF. CDR3 bases: TGTGCCAGCAGCCAAGTTCGGTCGGGCAGAGAAGGGGAGCAGTACTTC.

In this sample, this clonotype turned up many times. V is TRBV5-4 and J is TRBJ1-3, with D possibly TRBD1 on 6 matching bases. The length of the CDR3 is 15 residues. V lost 4 bases and J lost 1, with 12 bases in between. The germline CDR1 and CDR2 sequences are SGHNT and YYREEE (reference sequence). The CDR3 sequence is CASSPQGKSGNTIYF. DNA of the CDR3: TGTGCCAGCAGCCCCCAGGGGAAATCTGGAAACACCATATATTTT.

This clonotype was counted many times. The V gene is TRBV6-5, the J gene TRBJ1-5; the match to TRBD1 covers 8 bases. Germline CDR1 MNHEY, CDR2 SVGAGI. CDR3 length: 14 residues. The V and J ends lost 4 bases and 5 bases, in that order; junction bases with no gene match: 4. The CDR3 nucleotides are TGTGCCAGCAGTTCCGGGACAGGCTATCAGCCCCAGCATTTT. Protein sequence: CASSSGTGYQPQHF.

This clonotype has more than one count but fewer than ten. V usage is TRBV28 and J usage is TRBJ1-3, with a tentative D call TRBD1 (5 bases). Per germline, CDR1 MDHEN and CDR2 SYDVKM. The V end lost 4 bases, the J end lost 5 bases, and 21 bases lay between the germline ends. The length of the CDR3 is 17 residues. The CDR3 DNA reads as TGTGCCAGCAGTTCCTTCAGGGCCTCGGGCGCCCGAAACACCATATATTTT. Translated, it gives CASSSFRASGARNTIYF.

The chain is built from TRBV20-1 and TRBJ2-4; 8 bases are a match to TRBD1. Germline V gene lookup returns CDR1 DFQATT and CDR2 SNEGSKA (reference sequence). The CDR3 totals 14 residues. J lost 5 bases, V lost 5 bases, and 8 bases had no gene match. The CDR3 DNA sequence: TGCAGTGCTTTTTCCGGGACAGGAGAAAACATTCAGTACTTC. Protein product: CSAFSGTGENIQYF.

With regard to this clonotype: One end of the junction does not line up with germline, which may come from a read error. The V gene is TRBV7-9, the J gene TRBJ2-1, with D possibly being TRBD2 (5 bases). The CDR3 has 12 amino acids. The germline V gene encodes CDR1 SEHNR and CDR2 FQNEAQ (reference sequence). The CDR3 sequence: CASSLARWELFF. DNA for the CDR3: TGTGCCAGCAGCTTAGCCCGATGGGAGCTGTTCTTC. The full variable domain, rest sourced from reference TRBV7-9 and TRBJ2-1, is DTGVSQNPRHKITKRGQNVTFRCDPISEHNRLYWYRQTLGQGPEFLTYFQNEAQLEKSRLLSDRFSAERPKGSFSTLEIQRTEQGDSAMYLCASSLARWELFFGPGTRLTVL.

This clonotype showed up many times. This chain connects TRBV12-3 or TRBV12-4 to TRBJ2-1; no clear D gene. The length of the CDR3 is 13 residues. Trimming shortened V by 5 bases and J by 2 bases, and 7 bases separated the two germline ends. CDR3 amino acids: CASSDGAYNEQFF. The DNA of the CDR3 is TGTGCCAGCAGTGACGGTGCCTACAATGAGCAGTTCTTC.

This clonotype was counted ten times or more. This chain connects TRBV7-9 to TRBJ2-7, with 7 bases aligning to TRBD1. The CDR3 loop spans 15 amino acids. CDR1 is SEHNR and CDR2 is FQNEAQ in the germline V gene (reference sequence). Trimming at V came to 5 bases and at J to 1 base, leaving 8 bases not matched to a gene. CDR3: CASSPQGLHSYEQYF. CDR3 nucleotides: TGTGCCAGCAGCCCACAGGGGCTACATTCCTACGAGCAGTACTTC. The entire variable domain, with the rest obtained from reference TRBV7-9 and TRBJ2-7, is as follows: DTGVSQNPRHKITKRGQNVTFRCDPISEHNRLYWYRQTLGQGPEFLTYFQNEAQLEKSRLLSDRFSAERPKGSFSTLEIQRTEQGDSAMYLCASSPQGLHSYEQYFGPGTRLTVT.

In this sample, this clonotype turned up many times. This chain connects TRBV2 to TRBJ2-6; D gene ambiguous. CDR1 and CDR2 from the germline V gene are SNHLY and FYNNEI. The ends were cut back, 6 bases at V and 0 bases at J, with 9 bases in the middle. This CDR3 is built from 15 residues. CDR3 sequence: CASRRHDSGANVLTF. Here the CDR3 DNA reads TGTGCCAGCAGACGGCATGACTCTGGGGCCAACGTCCTGACTTTC.

At least ten counts were recorded for this clonotype. This chain joins TRBV15 and TRBJ2-4; TRBD2 matches 13 bases. Unmatched junction bases numbered 8, after V lost 1 base and J lost 8 bases. Germline loops: CDR1 LNHNV, CDR2 YYDKDF (reference sequence). The CDR3 consists of 17 residues. CDR3 sequence reads: CATSRGTSGGKWDIQYF. The CDR3 DNA follows: TGTGCCACCAGCAGAGGGACTAGCGGGGGAAAATGGGACATTCAGTACTTC.

The chain uses TRBV10-3 and TRBJ2-5; 7 bases are shared with TRBD1. Germline V gene data show CDR1 as ENHRY and CDR2 as SYGVKD. Trimming cost V 4 bases and J 11 bases; bases outside gene matches: 10. The CDR3 consists of 13 residues. The CDR3 region is CAISVAGGNEQYF. The CDR3 DNA reads TGTGCCATCAGTGTTGCAGGGGGTAATGAGCAGTACTTC.

This clonotype has just a few counts. This chain joins TRBV20-1 and TRBJ1-1, with D perhaps matching TRBD1 (6 bases). The CDR3 length is 14 residues. CDR1 is DFQATT and CDR2 is SNEGSKA in the germline V gene (reference sequence). V lost 0 bases and J lost 6, with 14 bases in between. CDR3 in amino acids: CSARDPRGSPEAFF. Here the CDR3 DNA reads TGCAGTGCTAGAGACCCCAGGGGATCCCCTGAAGCTTTCTTT.

This clonotype has only a few counts. V usage is TRBV5-6 and J usage is TRBJ2-2; 7 bases match TRBD1. Germline CDR1 is SGHDT and CDR2 is YYEEEE. The V and J ends lost 4 bases and 4 bases, in that order; junction bases with no gene match: 10. There are 16 residues in the CDR3. This chain's CDR3 is CASSRPGQSTTGELFF. For the CDR3, the DNA is TGTGCCAGCAGCAGGCCGGGACAGAGCACCACCGGGGAGCTGTTTTTT.

This clonotype was seen ten or more times. V is TRBV5-1 and J is TRBJ2-5; 7 positions agree with TRBD1. CDR3 length: 14 residues. The germline V gene has CDR1 SGHRS and CDR2 YFSETQ. Trimming took 2 bases from V and 3 from J; bases not matched to a gene: 4. The CDR3 sequence: CASSLGGQKETQYF. CDR3 coding DNA: TGCGCCAGCAGCTTAGGGGGACAGAAAGAGACCCAGTACTTC.

The chain has TRBV5-1 and TRBJ1-2, with no clear D. V was trimmed by 7 bases and J by 2 bases, leaving 18 bases between them. Germline V gene lookup returns CDR1 SGHRS and CDR2 YFSETQ. This CDR3 region has 15 residues. This CDR3 is CASGSREGGNYGYTF. In DNA, the CDR3 is TGCGCCAGCGGGTCCCGGGAGGGAGGCAACTATGGCTACACCTTC. The whole variable domain, remainder taken from reference TRBV5-1 and TRBJ1-2, is KAGVTQTPRYLIKTRGQQVTLSCSPISGHRSVSWYQQTPGQGLQFLFEYFSETQRNKGNFPGRFSGRQFSNSRSEMNVSTLELGDSALYLCASGSREGGNYGYTFGSGTRLTVV.

J is TRBJ2-5 and V is TRBV29-1; TRBD2 matches at 12 bases. Germline values: CDR1 SQVTM, CDR2 ANQGSEA. J lost 7 bases, V lost 2 bases, and 8 bases had no gene match. The CDR3 extends over 15 amino acids. CDR3 sequence reads: CSVEFLAGGQGTQYF. The CDR3 DNA reads as TGCAGCGTTGAATTCCTAGCGGGAGGGCAGGGGACCCAGTACTTC.